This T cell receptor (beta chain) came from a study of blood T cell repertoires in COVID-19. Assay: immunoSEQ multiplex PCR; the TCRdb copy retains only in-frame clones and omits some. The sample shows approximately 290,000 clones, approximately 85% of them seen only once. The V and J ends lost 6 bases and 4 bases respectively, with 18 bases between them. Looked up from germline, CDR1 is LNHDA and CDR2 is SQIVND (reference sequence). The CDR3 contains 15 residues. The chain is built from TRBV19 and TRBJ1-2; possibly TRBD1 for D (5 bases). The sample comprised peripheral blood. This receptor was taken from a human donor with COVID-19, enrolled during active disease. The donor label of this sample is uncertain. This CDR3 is CASSQGPDRGYGYTF. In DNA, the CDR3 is TGTGCCAGTAGCCAAGGGCCCGACAGAGGCTATGGCTACACCTTC.